This T cell receptor beta chain is drawn from a study of blood T cell repertoires in COVID-19. Overall study: There were acute and convalescent COVID-19 samples, and they came from the United States, Italy and Spain. T cells, B-cell-depleted T cells, or PBMCs supplied cDNA or gDNA.

Authors' data handling: Amplification from reference gene primers served as the basis for estimated nucleated cell counts. The data were produced by immunoSEQ multiplex PCR, yet TCRdb's version contains in-frame clones alone and is incomplete. D and trimming come from the DNA, and the V and J calls and clone size come from that table. The profile shows 230,000 or so clones, 85% to 90% of them singletons. The specimen was peripheral blood. The receptor was isolated from a woman in her thirties or forties who had recovered from COVID-19.

The CDR3 spells CASSLVRGLADTQYF. CDR3 in DNA: TGTGCCAGCAGCTTAGTCAGGGGGCTAGCAGATACGCAGTATTTT. J is TRBJ2-3 and V is TRBV7-2, with TRBD1 matching 8 bases. The CDR3 sequence is 15 residues long. Germline lookup yields CDR1 SGHTA and CDR2 FQGNSA. J gave up 4 bases and V 1 base, and 4 bases lay outside the gene matches.